Described below is a single T cell receptor beta chain sequence and its context. Its specificity is unknown. This sample stems from a study of T cell responses to AZD1222 COVID-19 vaccine. This table comes from immunoSEQ multiplex PCR, and its TCRdb copy is limited to in-frame clones, with some not included. The sample yields around 180,000 clones, approximately 94% seen once. General study points: Two AZD1222 doses significantly raised spike-specific TCR breadth and depth over controls.

The analysis combined second doses at about 4 or about 12 weeks. In germline, CDR1 is MNHEY, CDR2 SVGAGI. V was cut by 10 bases and J by 2 bases, with 15 bases left in between. This CDR3 comprises 14 residues. The receptor comes from an adult who received the AZD1222 COVID-19 vaccine. The V call is TRBV6-5, the J call TRBJ1-5; D unresolved. This material consisted of peripheral blood, taken 28 days after the second AZD1222 dose. CDR3 in DNA: TGTGCCACCCTTCTGACTGGGCGCAATCAGCCCCAGCATTTT. Amino acids: CATLLTGRNQPQHF.